This passage covers 5 T cell receptor beta chains from one sample sequenced in a study of cytomegalovirus exposure and HLA in healthy donors. The primer mix had 60 Vbeta and 13 Jbeta primers. Libraries were prepared by immunoSEQ multiplex PCR; TCRdb keeps only in-frame clonotypes and omits some of them. The table includes a few hundred thousand clones, 92% detected once. Sequenced: PBMCs. Receptor source: a girl aged 2 to 9 in good health and CMV-seronegative.

The chain carries TRBV7-8 and TRBJ2-1; 13 bases are shared with TRBD2. Germline V lookup: CDR1 SGHVS, CDR2 FQNEAQ. The CDR3 consists of 14 residues. Trimming at V came to 3 bases and at J to 9 bases, leaving 2 bases not matched to a gene. CDR3 residues: CASSFRTSGSEQFF. CDR3 DNA sequence: TGTGCCAGCAGCTTTCGGACTAGCGGGAGTGAGCAGTTCTTC. Full variable domain (rest looked up from reference TRBV7-8 and TRBJ2-1): GAGVSQSPRYKVAKRGQDVALRCDPISGHVSLFWYQQALGQGPEFLTYFQNEAQLDKSGLPSDRFFAERPEGSVSTLKIQRTQQEDSAVYLCASSFRTSGSEQFFGPGTRLTVL.

The chain couples TRBV28 to TRBJ1-3; a possible D gene is TRBD1 (6 bases). This CDR3 has 13 amino acids. V was clipped by 10 bases and J by 4 bases, with 14 bases between them. The V gene's germline CDR1 is MDHEN and CDR2 SYDVKM. For the CDR3, the DNA is TGTGCCACCCAGGGGAGATCAGGAAACACCATATATTTT. Its translation: CATQGRSGNTIYF.

This chain connects TRBV10-1 to TRBJ2-1, with TRBD2 matching over 14 bases. The length of the CDR3 is 19 residues. Germline-derived CDR1 and CDR2 are WNHNN and SYGVQD (reference sequence). Trimming at V came to 3 bases and at J to 4 bases, leaving 11 bases not matched to a gene. CDR3 coding DNA: TGCGCCAGCAGTGAACTAATCGGGACTAGCGGGAGAGGGTACAATGAGCAGTTCTTC. This sequence encodes CASSELIGTSGRGYNEQFF.

The chain recombines TRBV6-5 with TRBJ2-7; weak D call: TRBD2 (7 bases). Trimming left V 0 bases short and J 2 bases short, with 14 bases between. CDR1 is MNHEY and CDR2 is SVGAGI in the germline V gene. There are 16 residues in the CDR3. The CDR3 DNA sequence: TGTGCCAGCAGTTACTCCGTTCGGGGGGCCCCCTACGAGCAGTACTTC. It yields the protein CASSYSVRGAPYEQYF.

The chain joins TRBV28 to TRBJ2-3; TRBD2 might be the D (5 bases). The CDR3 is 13 amino acids. CDR1 is MDHEN, CDR2 SYDVKM, per germline. V was shortened by 3 bases and J by 7 bases, with 11 bases between the two germline ends. The CDR3 coding sequence is TGTGCCAGCAGTTTCGGGGAAGGATATACGCAGTATTTT. It translates to CASSFGEGYTQYF.